What follows describes a single TCR beta chain. As yet, its antigen is unknown. The sample is drawn from a study of a mutant IDH1 vaccine in newly diagnosed glioma. On the study more broadly: The therapy given earlier, which was standard therapy, consisted of radiotherapy, temozolomide, or both, and most of the patients received both. Study-level findings and limits: Immune responses arising from the vaccine appeared in about 92% of patients.

Noted time point: baseline, week 1 (first vaccination visit). Described treatment: pre-vaccination baseline after standard-of-care therapy. V lost 2 bases, J lost 8 bases, and 9 bases lay in between. The CDR3 runs to 12 residues. Germline values: CDR1 MNHEY, CDR2 SMNVEV (reference sequence). Here immunoSEQ multiplex PCR was the method, and the copy in TCRdb shows in-frame clones only, minus some. This table has some 56,000 clones, approximately 91% appearing once. The sample consisted of PBMCs, taken from a glioma patient treated with radiotherapy, temozolomide or both. The origin of this receptor is a man aged 45 to 65 with glioma. The V call is TRBV27, the J call TRBJ1-2; TRBD1 is a possible D gene (6 bases). CDR3 loop: CASSLRGSGYTF. CDR3 in DNA: TGTGCCAGCAGTTTAAGGGGGTCGGGCTACACCTTC.